The following is a T cell receptor beta chain sequence with its context. The data derive from a study of blood T cell repertoires in COVID-19. CDR3 length: 16 residues. CDR1 and CDR2 from the germline V gene are MDHEN and SYDVKM. The V end lost 6 bases, the J end lost 2 bases, and 19 bases lay between the germline ends. The authors' processing: From reference gene primer amplification, estimates of nucleated cell counts were derived. This table comes from immunoSEQ multiplex PCR, and its TCRdb copy is limited to in-frame clones, with some not included. The D gene and trimming were derived from the DNA, and the V and J assignments and clone size from that table. The sample lists about 67,000 clones; 85% to 90% were seen once.

The chain combines TRBV28 with TRBJ1-2, with D perhaps TRBD1 (6 bases). The sequenced sample was peripheral blood. The sequence was collected from a man over 45 with active COVID-19. The CDR3 nucleotides read TGTGCCAGCAGCCCACCAGGGGCAAGAGCCAACTATGGCTACACCTTC. Translated: CASSPPGARANYGYTF.